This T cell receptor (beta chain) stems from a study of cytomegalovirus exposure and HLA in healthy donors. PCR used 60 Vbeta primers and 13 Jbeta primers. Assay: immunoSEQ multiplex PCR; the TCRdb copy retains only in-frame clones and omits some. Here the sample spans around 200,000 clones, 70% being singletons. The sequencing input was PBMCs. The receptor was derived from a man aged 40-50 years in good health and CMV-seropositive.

The CDR3 DNA is TGCGCCAGCAGCTTGGGGGCGTCAGCTCTAGCTACCTACGAGCAGTACTTC. Translating it yields CASSLGASALATYEQYF. The V call is TRBV5-1, the J call TRBJ2-7, with D perhaps matching TRBD2 (5 bases). Germline assignment: CDR1 SGHRS and CDR2 YFSETQ. This CDR3 comprises 17 residues. Trimming took off 0 bases at V and 2 bases at J, with 18 bases between the two ends.